This TCR beta chain was sequenced for a study of blood T cell repertoires in COVID-19. Study-wide background: Samples representing acute and convalescent COVID-19 were sourced from the United States, Italy and Spain. T cells, B-cell-depleted T cells, or PBMCs supplied cDNA or gDNA.

J was trimmed by 5 bases and V by 4 bases; bases with no gene match: 9. From germline, CDR1 is KGHDR and CDR2 SFDVKD. This CDR3 is 16 amino acids long. How the authors handled the data: From reference gene primer amplification, estimates of nucleated cell counts were derived. The repertoire was sequenced with immunoSEQ multiplex PCR; TCRdb's copy has only in-frame clones and lacks some. Clone size and the V and J calls come from that table; the DNA yielded D and trimming. The sample carries about 260,000 clones, roughly nine tenths recorded once. The origin of this receptor is a man aged 55 to 70 who had recovered from COVID-19. The rearrangement joins TRBV24-1 to TRBJ2-3, with 9 nucleotides matching TRBD1. The specimen was peripheral blood. Written as DNA, the CDR3 is TGTGCCACCAGTGAACCCGGACAGGGGACAGGAGATACGCAGTATTTT. This encodes CATSEPGQGTGDTQYF.